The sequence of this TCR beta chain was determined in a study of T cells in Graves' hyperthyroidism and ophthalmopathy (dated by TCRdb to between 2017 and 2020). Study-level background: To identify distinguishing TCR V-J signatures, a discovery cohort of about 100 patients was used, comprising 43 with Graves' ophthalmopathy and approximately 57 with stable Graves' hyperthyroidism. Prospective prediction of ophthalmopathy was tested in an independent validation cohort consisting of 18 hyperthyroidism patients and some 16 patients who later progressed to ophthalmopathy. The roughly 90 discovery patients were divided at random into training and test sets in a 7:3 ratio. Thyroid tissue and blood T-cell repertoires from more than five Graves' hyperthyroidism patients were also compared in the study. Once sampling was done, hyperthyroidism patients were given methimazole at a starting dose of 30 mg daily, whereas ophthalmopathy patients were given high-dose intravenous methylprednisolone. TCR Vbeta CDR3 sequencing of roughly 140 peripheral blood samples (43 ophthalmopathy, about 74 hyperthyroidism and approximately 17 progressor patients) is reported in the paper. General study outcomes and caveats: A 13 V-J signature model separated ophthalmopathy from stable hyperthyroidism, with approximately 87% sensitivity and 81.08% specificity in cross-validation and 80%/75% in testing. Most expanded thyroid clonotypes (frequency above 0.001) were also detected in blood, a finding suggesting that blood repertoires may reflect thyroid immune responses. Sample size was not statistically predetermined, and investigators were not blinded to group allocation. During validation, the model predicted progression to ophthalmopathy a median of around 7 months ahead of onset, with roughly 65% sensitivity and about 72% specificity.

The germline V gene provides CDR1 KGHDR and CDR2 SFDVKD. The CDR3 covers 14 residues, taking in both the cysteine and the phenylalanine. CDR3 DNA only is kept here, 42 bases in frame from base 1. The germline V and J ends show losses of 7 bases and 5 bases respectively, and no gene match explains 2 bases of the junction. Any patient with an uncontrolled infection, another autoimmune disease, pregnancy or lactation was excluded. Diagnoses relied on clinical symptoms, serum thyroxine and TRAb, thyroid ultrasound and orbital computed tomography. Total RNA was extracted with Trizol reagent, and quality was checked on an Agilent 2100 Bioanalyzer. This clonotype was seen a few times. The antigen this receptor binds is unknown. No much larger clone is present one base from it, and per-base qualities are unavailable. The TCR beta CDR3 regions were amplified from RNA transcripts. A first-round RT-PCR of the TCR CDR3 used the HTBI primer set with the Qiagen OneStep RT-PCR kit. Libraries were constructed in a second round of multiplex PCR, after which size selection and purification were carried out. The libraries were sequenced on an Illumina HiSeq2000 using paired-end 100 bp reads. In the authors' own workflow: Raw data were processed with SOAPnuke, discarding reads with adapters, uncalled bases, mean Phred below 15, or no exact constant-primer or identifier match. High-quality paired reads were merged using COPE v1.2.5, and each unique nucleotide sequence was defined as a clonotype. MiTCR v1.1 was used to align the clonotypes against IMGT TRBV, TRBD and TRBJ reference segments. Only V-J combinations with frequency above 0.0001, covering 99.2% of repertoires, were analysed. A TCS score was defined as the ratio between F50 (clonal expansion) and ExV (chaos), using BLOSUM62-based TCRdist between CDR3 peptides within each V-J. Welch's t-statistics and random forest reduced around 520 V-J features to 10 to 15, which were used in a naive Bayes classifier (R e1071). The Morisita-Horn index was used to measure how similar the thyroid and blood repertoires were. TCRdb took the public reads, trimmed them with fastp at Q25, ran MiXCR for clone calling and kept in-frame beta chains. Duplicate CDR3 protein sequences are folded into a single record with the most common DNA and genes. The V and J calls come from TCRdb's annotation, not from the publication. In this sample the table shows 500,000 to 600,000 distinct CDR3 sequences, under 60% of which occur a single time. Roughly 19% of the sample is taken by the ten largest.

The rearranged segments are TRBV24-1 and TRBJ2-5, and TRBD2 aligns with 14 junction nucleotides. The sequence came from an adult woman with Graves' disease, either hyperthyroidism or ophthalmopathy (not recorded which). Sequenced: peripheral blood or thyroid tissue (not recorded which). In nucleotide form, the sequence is TGTGCCACCAGCGGGACTAGCGGGAGTGAGACCCAGTACTTC. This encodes CATSGTSGSETQYF.